This TCR beta chain was sequenced for a study of monozygotic twins with inflammatory bowel disease. For each CDR3 protein, TCRdb gives one entry from its re-call of the 5' RACE reads, without DNA. The sample totals 170,000 or so distinct CDR3 sequences. Sequenced sample: blood. The TCR comes from a human donor with ulcerative colitis or Crohn's disease, or a healthy co-twin of an affected twin (not recorded which).

CDR3 sequence reads: CSASSSGRNSPLHF. The chain has TRBV20-1 and TRBJ1-6; checking the TCRdb D call of TRBD1 is not possible without DNA. The germline gives CDR1 DFQATT, CDR2 SNEGSKA (reference sequence). The CDR3 spans 14 residues.